Listed below are T cell receptor beta chains from one sample, sequenced in a study of CD8 T cells in ankylosing spondylitis. One entry per CDR3 protein results from TCRdb running MiXCR on the 5' RACE reads. The sample lists 210,000 or so distinct CDR3 sequences; 20% to 30% were seen once. Input material: blood, either unsorted or a sorted T cell fraction (not recorded which). These receptors came from a male donor with ankylosing spondylitis or in good health (not recorded which). Each CDR3 is given with its conserved first and last residue. A D gene is named only where the DNA matches it firmly. Not every row has a clone size; where given, it reads once, few, many or a size class.

abundance	j_gene	v_gene	d_gene	CDR3nt	CDR3aa
.	TRBJ2-1	TRBV7-8	.	TGTGCCAGCAGCTCCGGCATGAGTAACGAGCAGTTCTTC	CASSSGMSNEQFF
.	TRBJ1-1	TRBV5-1	TRBD1	TGCGCCAGCAGCTTTGGCCCACAGGGGTCGATGAACACTGAAGCTTTCTTT	CASSFGPQGSMNTEAFF
once	TRBJ2-7	TRBV20-1	.	TGCAGTGCAGACGAGCACTCCTACGAGCAGTACTTC	CSADEHSYEQYF
.	TRBJ2-5	TRBV5-1	.	TGCGCCAGCAGCTTACAAGAGGAGACCCAGTACTTC	CASSLQEETQYF
many	TRBJ2-1	TRBV2	TRBD2	TGTGCCAGCAATCAAGCGGGAGGGCCGGCTGAGCAGTTCTTC	CASNQAGGPAEQFF
.	TRBJ1-6	TRBV20-1	.	TGCAGTGCTCCCGGGGAGAGCTCCTATAATTTACCCCTCCACTTT	CSAPGESSYNLPLHF
.	TRBJ1-4	TRBV20-1	TRBD1	TGCAGTGCTACGAACGATGGGACAGTAGCAAATGAAAAACTGTTTTTT	CSATNDGTVANEKLFF
many	TRBJ2-3	TRBV11-2	.	TGTGCCAGCAGCTTAGGGGTGTTTGTGACCAGCACAGATACGCAGTATTTT	CASSLGVFVTSTDTQYF
many	TRBJ2-3	TRBV5-1	.	TGCGCCAGCAGCTTGAACTCGGGACGAGTAGATACGCAGTATTTT	CASSLNSGRVDTQYF
.	TRBJ2-2	TRBV6-1	.	TGTGCCAGCAGCCGAGGACCGGGGAGCTGGGAAGCCCTGTTTTTT	CASSRGPGSWEALFF
many	TRBJ2-1	TRBV29-1	.	TGCAGCGTCCTCTTAGACAGCTACAATGAGCAGTTCTTC	CSVLLDSYNEQFF
.	TRBJ2-3	TRBV11-2	.	TGTGCCAGCAGAGCGGCAGACATCAGGGTCCCGACAGATACGCAGTATTTT	CASRAADIRVPTDTQYF
.	TRBJ2-1	TRBV7-2	TRBD2	TGTGCCAGCAGCCCAGGACTAGCGGGTTGGTCCTACAATGAGCAGTTCTTC	CASSPGLAGWSYNEQFF
many	TRBJ2-1	TRBV19	TRBD2	TGTGCCAGTACCCCGGGGGCTAGCGGGAGGAGGTACGGCTACAATGAGCAGTTCTTC	CASTPGASGRRYGYNEQFF
many	TRBJ2-1	TRBV7-6	TRBD2	TGTGCCAGCAGCCTAAACCCGGGACTAGCGGGAAGCAATGAGCAGTTCTTC	CASSLNPGLAGSNEQFF
many	TRBJ2-2	TRBV29-1	.	TGCAGCGTTGATGGGACAAGAAGCACCGGGGAGCTGTTTTTT	CSVDGTRSTGELFF
many	TRBJ2-4	TRBV7-2	.	TGTGCCAGCAGCTATCCGGGACAAGAACTAGCCAAAAACATTCAGTACTTC	CASSYPGQELAKNIQYF
many	TRBJ2-7	TRBV10-3	TRBD1	TGTGCCATACAGGGGGCTTACGAGCAGTACTTC	CAIQGAYEQYF
.	TRBJ2-3	TRBV9	TRBD2	TGTGCCAGCAGCGTAGGGGAGGGACGCACAGATACGCAGTATTTT	CASSVGEGRTDTQYF
few	TRBJ2-3	TRBV5-4	.	TGTGCCAGCAGCTTTCCACGGGACGGTAGCACAGATACGCAGTATTTT	CASSFPRDGSTDTQYF
many	TRBJ2-1	TRBV5-1	TRBD2	TGCGCCAGCAGCTTGGGCCGACTAGCGGGACACAATGAGCAGTTCTTC	CASSLGRLAGHNEQFF
.	TRBJ2-1	TRBV9	.	TGTGCCAGCAGCGTAGAACAGGGGAGGAATGAGCAGTTCTTC	CASSVEQGRNEQFF
.	TRBJ2-1	TRBV20-1	TRBD2	TGCAGTGCTAGGGCGGGCGGGAGGAGGGGTTACAATGAGCAGTTCTTC	CSARAGGRRGYNEQFF
.	TRBJ2-7	TRBV20-1	.	TGCAGTGCTATACGGGAGTACGAGCAGTACTTC	CSAIREYEQYF
.	TRBJ2-7	TRBV5-8	TRBD1	TGTGCCAGCAGACGTACAGGGGTCCCCGAGCAGTACTTC	CASRRTGVPEQYF
few	TRBJ2-1	TRBV20-1	.	TGCAGTGCTAGAGTGGGTTATGAGCAGTTCTTC	CSARVGYEQFF
many	TRBJ1-2	TRBV29-1	TRBD1	TGCAGCGTCGACAGGGGGTATGGCTACACCTTC	CSVDRGYGYTF
.	TRBJ1-5	TRBV20-1	TRBD1	TGCAGTGCTAGAGCGACAGGGAAACAGCCCCAGCATTTT	CSARATGKQPQHF
.	TRBJ1-2	TRBV6-1	.	TGTGCCAGCAGACTAGACGGGTTCGGGGGCTACACCTTC	CASRLDGFGGYTF
many	TRBJ2-5	TRBV9	TRBD1	TGTGCCAGCAGCTCGGGACAGGGGTTAGAGACCCAGTACTTC	CASSSGQGLETQYF
.	TRBJ2-1	TRBV6-7	TRBD2	TGTGCCAGCACCAAACTAGGCCGGGGAGGGGCCTACAATGAGCAGTTCTTC	CASTKLGRGGAYNEQFF